This T cell receptor (beta chain) was recovered during a study of cytomegalovirus exposure and HLA in healthy donors (dated by TCRdb to the late 2010s). At the level of the whole study: An earlier analysis of 550 to 700 of the donors reported more than 250 Gb of sequence data and approximately 110 million unique TCR beta sequences from some 180 million T cells. Roughly 300 gigabases of sequencing data and approximately 84 million unique TCR sequences were included in an early release covering several hundred HLA-typed donors. The genetic ancestry cluster associated with self-reported Caucasian donors included 81% of the 350 to 500 genotyped donors. The study aimed to test whether cataloging public T cell receptors could reveal signatures of past pathogen exposure. Using immunosequencing, the study profiled T cell repertoires from 666 subjects and related those repertoires to cytomegalovirus serostatus. A separate validation cohort of roughly 130 different subjects was used in addition to the approximately 610-subject first cohort. To predict cytomegalovirus infection status, the study brought together high-throughput TCR immunosequencing, statistical association of individual TCRs with disease status, and machine learning. A later analysis re-analyzed previously published TCR beta repertoires from approximately 670 donors and added high-resolution HLA genotyping to study TCR occurrence patterns. Rather than using new phenotypic data, the later analysis identified candidate immune exposures from TCR beta sequences and from how often those sequences occurred across donors. An earlier analysis of 587 of the donors applied high-throughput TCR beta sequencing to assess whether each TCR beta V gene segment acted as functional or pseudogenic. Donor age, sex, ethnicity and CMV serostatus were compiled alongside the repertoire data. In a later genetic analysis, genome-wide SNP genotypes for about 55% of the roughly 670 donors were used, and that subset was treated as a discovery cohort. Every discovery cohort repertoire had been produced on one sequencing platform. Both class I and class II loci were covered by HLA typing, at four-digit resolution. Typing coverage varied by locus: roughly 629-630 donors for A, B, C, DRB1 and DQB1; more than 500 for DQA1; approximately 610 for DPA1; some 470 for DPB1. Roughly 5 DR-DQ haplotypes were handled as single units for association and clustering, since linkage in the cohort was strong. Among roughly 370 genotyped donors of the cohort, an average of approximately 240,000 unique TCR beta nucleotide sequences were sequenced per donor, roughly 20% of them non-productive.

On the study overall, not on this receptor specifically: The 87-base-pair reads could not distinguish some IMGT-functional V segments, including TRBV6-2 and TRBV6-3, so those segments were excluded. Strong co-occurrence of HLA alleles, especially DR and DQ, made assigning TCR associations to individual alleles difficult. Three of the identified cytomegalovirus-associated TCR beta chains were confirmed in vitro to be specific for cytomegalovirus antigens. The presence/absence analyses assumed that sequencing depth was roughly uniform across donors, and that assumption may not be true. Most TCR sequences were observed very rarely across donors, whereas some public TCRs were present in many individuals. At a false discovery rate of 0.05, a later analysis linked around 15,000 TCR beta sequences to specific HLA alleles. This cohort had only TCR beta chains sequenced, and the lack of alpha or paired-chain data limited which features could be detected. A later analysis found that TCR association rates varied across HLA loci, with DRB1 alleles showing the most associated TCRs and HLA-C alleles the fewest. In a later analysis, HLA-associated TCR beta chains showed more clonal expansion and lower generation probabilities than non-associated chains that were equally common. In the study, roughly 160 TCR beta chains were listed as associated with cytomegalovirus. Because counts were too low, some 16 rarely observed V segments, including chromosome 9 orphons, were excluded from the earlier analysis of about 500 of the donors. According to a later analysis, most CMV-associated TCR beta chains appeared to be HLA-restricted, and the HLA associations seemed to be driven largely by CMV exposure. According to the authors, the approach could potentially be generalized to other disease states and immunological phenotypes. A later genetic analysis reported fewer N-insertions in productive TCRs among donors in an Asian-associated ancestry cluster than the roughly 700-donor mean. A further reported finding was that TCR beta sequences accurately predicted the HLA-A and HLA-B alleles for most subjects in the first cohort. CMV serostatus was the only immune exposure information available for the cohort. In an earlier analysis of around 600 of the donors, most TCR beta V segments were observed in productive rearrangements about 87% or about 30% of the time, broadly matching IMGT annotations. Because some donors lacked HLA typing at each locus, the association tests relied only on the typed subset. The sequencing pipeline was judged likely to have produced a cluster of highly shared sequence variants as a technical artifact. The classifier was reported to diagnose cytomegalovirus status with high specificity and sensitivity in both the original and validation cohorts. In a later analysis, several top co-occurrence clusters were reported to appear linked to parvovirus B19, influenza, CMV and Epstein-Barr virus. A later genetic analysis associated a missense DCLRE1C variant with V-gene and J-gene trimming of TCR beta chains, and an independent cohort replicated the association. Linkage disequilibrium might explain the correlated functional status among segregating V segments, but an unknown experimental factor could not be excluded.

From cysteine to phenylalanine, the CDR3 is 16 amino acids long. Left in the record is the CDR3 DNA by itself, 48 bases read in frame from the first base. V was cut back by 4 bases and J by 3 bases, leaving a gap of 19 bases between them. Reading the germline V gene gives CDR1 SNHLY and CDR2 FYNNEI. For this clone: Its antigen specificity is not known. Base qualities are missing; no much larger clone stands one base away.

In total, roughly 670 healthy bone marrow donors made up the cohort. Cohort members were all nominally healthy when sampled, although unrecorded immune exposures were likely present. The donor tested CMV seronegative and was one of the 352 seronegative cohort members. Every donor gave a peripheral blood sample, and the peripheral blood mononuclear cells from that sample were used for TCR beta sequencing. Genomic DNA was extracted from the blood cell samples with the Qiagen DNeasy Blood Extraction Kit. Receptor libraries were prepared by the immunoSEQ multiplex PCR assay. The multiplex PCR relied on a mix of 60 forward primers for TCR Vbeta segments and 13 reverse primers for TCR Jbeta segments. A multiplex PCR assay on genomic DNA amplified the CDR3 region of rearranged TCR beta genes. On the Illumina HiSeq System, the amplified TCR beta libraries were sequenced as 87-base-pair reads. Regarding the original processing steps: A later analysis tallied about 77 million unique TCR beta chains across the approximately 670 repertoires, and about 10 million of those chains were shared by two or more donors. To remove PCR and sequencing errors, raw reads were error-corrected and collapsed into unique sequences using a nearest-neighbor algorithm that merged closely related sequences. Alignment of CDR3 sequences to IMGT reference sequences was used to assign V, D and J gene segments. Each retained sequence needed at least a six-nucleotide match to both a V gene segment and a J gene segment. A rearrangement was called productive if the CDR3 had no stop codons and remained in frame with V and J, and every other rearrangement was called non-productive. CDR3 was defined according to IMGT convention as the region running from the second conserved V-encoded cysteine to the conserved J-encoded phenylalanine. The earlier analysis of a few hundred of the donors excluded any sequence lacking an unambiguous match to a single V gene segment. An earlier analysis of a few hundred of the donors classified V segments as functional when productive rearrangements were above 56.7% and as segregating when the standard deviation between donors was above 5%. To diagnose cytomegalovirus status from the catalog of TCR beta chain sequences, a statistical classification framework was built. V and J gene assignment, in a later analysis, came from comparing TCR nucleotide sequences with IMGT/GENE-DB human TR gene sequences. Using the TCRdist pipeline, a later analysis assigned CDR3 sequences along with most-parsimonious VDJ recombination scenarios. A later analysis defined each TCR beta chain by its CDR3 amino acid sequence plus V-gene family, and excluded reads lacking a unique V-gene family. A later analysis removed several hundred highly shared, low-generation-probability nucleotide sequences to deal with suspected cross-contamination and a sequencing artifact. For each public chain, a later analysis derived a clonal expansion index from normalized ranks of inferred template counts within each repertoire. A later analysis computed generation probabilities with a VDJ recombination model fitted to out-of-frame rearrangements, and checked the results against IGoR. Hypergeometric tests were used in a later analysis to score TCR-TCR, TCR-HLA and TCR-CMV co-occurrence, with a repertoire-size bias correction applied to the TCR pairs. A later analysis estimated false discovery rates by permuting HLA or CMV assignments 20 times. In a later analysis, co-occurring TCRs were grouped using DBSCAN, and TCRdist sequence similarity was added for clustering within HLA-allele-positive subsets. Repertoires with fewer than 30,000 or more than 120,000 public chains, plus five repertoires with anomalous nucleotide sharing, were excluded from co-occurrence clustering. As stored in TCRdb, this immuneACCESS dataset retains in-frame rearrangements with V and J assigned. A fraction of the clones does not appear; measured against another copy, unresolved V genes explain less than half of the discrepancy, and the remainder lacks a known reason. The V and J calls and the clone size are those of that table, but D and trimming were determined from the DNA. This sample comprises some 200,000 clones, 76% of them detected only once. Of the sample, roughly 0.6% is held by the ten largest clones.

Input material: PBMCs. The V and J genes are TRBV2 and TRBJ2-7, with TRBD2 tentatively as D gene (6 bases match). The sequence came from a man in his late teens or twenties in good health and CMV-seronegative. The bases read TGTGCCAGCAGTGGAACCGGACTATCCCCCGGCTACGAGCAGTACTTC. Its protein reads: CASSGTGLSPGYEQYF.